This TCR beta chain was retrieved from a study of OX40 agonist ivuxolimab in advanced cancers. To note about this clone: Its antigen remains unidentified.

General study points: CD4+ and CD8+ T cells in blood underwent clonal expansion by week 6 at 0.1 to 3.0 mg/kg. In general, CD8+ T cells held more expanded clones than CD4+ did, on average.

Sampled blood was obtained at baseline, cycle 4 day 1, and cycle 7 day 1. Profiling relied on immunoSEQ multiplex PCR, and the TCRdb table lists in-frame clones only, not all of them. The sample carries tens of thousands of clones, roughly 82% recorded once. Germline V gene sequence: CDR1 SEHNR, CDR2 FQNEAQ (reference sequence). CDR3 length equals 19 residues. J was trimmed by 3 bases and V by 5 bases; bases with no gene match: 17. This sequence joins TRBV7-9 and TRBJ1-3; 9 positions agree with TRBD1. The receptor comes from an adult with an advanced solid tumor such as melanoma, head and neck, liver or kidney cancer. The sample was CD4+ or CD8+ T cells sorted from blood, taken in a trial of the OX40 agonist ivuxolimab. The CDR3 DNA sequence: TGTGCCAGCAGCCCCAAAGGGACAGGGTTTAAGGAGAATGGAAACACCATATATTTT. Its protein product is CASSPKGTGFKENGNTIYF.